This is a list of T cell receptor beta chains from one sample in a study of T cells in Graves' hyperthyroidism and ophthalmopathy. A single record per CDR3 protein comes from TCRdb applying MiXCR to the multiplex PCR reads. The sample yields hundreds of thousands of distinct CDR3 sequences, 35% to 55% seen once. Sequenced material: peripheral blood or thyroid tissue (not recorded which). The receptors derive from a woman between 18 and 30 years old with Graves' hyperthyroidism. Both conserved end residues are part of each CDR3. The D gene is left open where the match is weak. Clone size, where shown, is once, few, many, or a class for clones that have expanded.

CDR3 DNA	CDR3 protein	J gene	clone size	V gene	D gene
TGTGCCAGCAGGACGACAGTTTTTGAGCAGTACTTC	CASRTTVFEQYF	TRBJ2-7	few	TRBV10-3	NA
TGTGCCACCCGGCGCGGTTACATGAACACTGAAGCTTTCTTT	CATRRGYMNTEAFF	TRBJ1-1	NA	TRBV13	NA
TGTGCCAGCAGCCGATTCCCCCCGGACACAAATAATGAAAAACTGTTTTTT	CASSRFPPDTNNEKLFF	TRBJ1-4	NA	TRBV24-1	NA
TGTGCCAGCAGTTACATACAGGGGAGATGGGAGACCCAGTACTTC	CASSYIQGRWETQYF	TRBJ2-5	NA	TRBV2	TRBD1
TGTGCCAGCAGTCTAAGGACCGACTTTGAAGCTTTCTTT	CASSLRTDFEAFF	TRBJ1-1	NA	TRBV10-3	NA
TGTGCCAGCAGTGAGTACCTGGGCGATCAGCCCCAGCATTTT	CASSEYLGDQPQHF	TRBJ1-5	many	TRBV2	NA
TGTGCCAGCAGTTACTCGGGACGGATCAATCAGCCCCAGCATTTT	CASSYSGRINQPQHF	TRBJ1-5	NA	TRBV6-5	NA
TGTGCCAGTAGTAGGGTGAGAGGGCGAGAGGATCAGCCCCAGCATTTT	CASSRVRGREDQPQHF	TRBJ1-5	NA	TRBV19	NA
TGCGCCAGCAGCCAAACGCAGGAGACCCAGTACTTC	CASSQTQETQYF	TRBJ2-5	few	TRBV4-1	NA
TGTGCCAGCAGCTTAGGTGGGGGGACACTCTACGAGCAGTACTTC	CASSLGGGTLYEQYF	TRBJ2-7	NA	TRBV13	NA
TGTGCCAGCAGTTACGAGGGGACGAACACCGGGGAGCTGTTTTTT	CASSYEGTNTGELFF	TRBJ2-2	NA	TRBV19	NA
TGTGCCAGCAGTTTAGCGAGGACAGATGAAGCTTTCTTT	CASSLARTDEAFF	TRBJ1-1	NA	TRBV7-2	NA
TGTGCCAGCAGCTTAGTTGACTATGGCTACACCTTC	CASSLVDYGYTF	TRBJ1-2	many	TRBV7-8	NA
TGTGCCAGCGGTTACGACTCGATAACCGGGGAGCTGTTTTTT	CASGYDSITGELFF	TRBJ2-2	NA	TRBV10-3	NA
TGTGCCAGCAGCTTAGGAACAGGGGCTGGAGAGACCCAGTACTTC	CASSLGTGAGETQYF	TRBJ2-5	once	TRBV7-8	TRBD1
TGTGCCAGTAGTCCATACAGGGGTTATAGCAATCAGCCCCAGCATTTT	CASSPYRGYSNQPQHF	TRBJ1-5	NA	TRBV19	TRBD1